This entry describes one T cell receptor (beta chain). From germline, CDR1 is LNHDA and CDR2 SQIVND (reference sequence). The CDR3 runs 14 residues. The junction had 7 bases not matched to a gene; V was cut back by 4 bases and J by 5 bases. Sequencing was performed with immunoSEQ multiplex PCR; in TCRdb, only in-frame clones are kept and a portion is missing. The repertoire consists of roughly 150,000 clones, with about four fifths occurring once and the leading ten covering roughly 0.6%. This sample is drawn from a study of blood T cell repertoires in COVID-19. Study summary: Some COVID-19 samples were acute and others convalescent; all came from the United States, Italy and Spain. PBMCs, B-cell-depleted T cells, or T cells were the source of the cDNA or gDNA that made up the material.

The J gene is TRBJ1-2, the V gene TRBV19, with 7 bases identical to TRBD1. The sample was peripheral blood. The origin of this receptor is a man aged 60 to 75 with acute or convalescent COVID-19. For the CDR3, the DNA is TGTGCCAGTAGTACCCTAACAGGGGATTATGGCTACACCTTC. Translating it yields CASSTLTGDYGYTF. Complete variable domain (other parts from reference TRBV19 and TRBJ1-2): DGGITQSPKYLFRKEGQNVTLSCEQNLNHDAMYWYRQDPGQGLRLIYYSQIVNDFQKGDIAEGYSVSREKKESFPLTVTSAQKNPTAFYLCASSTLTGDYGYTFGSGTRLTVV.